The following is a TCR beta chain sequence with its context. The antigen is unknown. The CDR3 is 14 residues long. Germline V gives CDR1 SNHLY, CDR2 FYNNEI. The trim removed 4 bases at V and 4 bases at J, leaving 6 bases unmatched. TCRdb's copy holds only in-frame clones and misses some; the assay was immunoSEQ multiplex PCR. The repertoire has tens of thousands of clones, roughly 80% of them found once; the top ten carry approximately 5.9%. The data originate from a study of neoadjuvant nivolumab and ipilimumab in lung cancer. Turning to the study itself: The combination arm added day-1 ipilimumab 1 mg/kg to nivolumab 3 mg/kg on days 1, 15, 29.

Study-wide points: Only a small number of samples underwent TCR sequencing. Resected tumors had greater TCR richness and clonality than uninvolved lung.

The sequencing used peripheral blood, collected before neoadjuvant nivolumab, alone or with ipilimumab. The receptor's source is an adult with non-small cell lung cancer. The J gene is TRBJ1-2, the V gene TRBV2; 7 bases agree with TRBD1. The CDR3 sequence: CASSGDRLSYGYTF. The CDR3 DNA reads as TGTGCCAGCAGTGGGGACAGACTCAGCTATGGCTACACCTTC.